The 14 T cell receptor beta chains presented below share a single source sample, sequenced in a study of technical replicates of blood from a handful of donors. Measured with immunoSEQ multiplex PCR; TCRdb has only the in-frame clones, and not every one. The sample yields about 89,000 clones, approximately 96% seen once. Source material: T cells isolated from PBMCs. The receptors derive from a human donor in good health.

This chain links TRBV7-9 with TRBJ2-1; 8 nucleotides match TRBD2. Trimming removed 1 base from V and 8 bases from J; junction bases left unmatched: 7. CDR3 size: 15 residues. The germline gives CDR1 SEHNR, CDR2 FQNEAQ (reference sequence). The CDR3 protein is CASSLGAGGRDEQFF. The CDR3 coding sequence is TGTGCCAGCAGCTTAGGGGCGGGGGGCCGTGATGAGCAGTTCTTC. The full variable domain, in which reference TRBV7-9 and TRBJ2-1 provide the parts outside the CDR3, is DTGVSQNPRHKITKRGQNVTFRCDPISEHNRLYWYRQTLGQGPEFLTYFQNEAQLEKSRLLSDRFSAERPKGSFSTLEIQRTEQGDSAMYLCASSLGAGGRDEQFFGPGTRLTVL.

The chain recombines TRBV9 with TRBJ1-2, with D possibly matching TRBD1 (6 bases). With 0 bases removed from V and 4 bases from J, the gap between germline ends came to 16 bases. CDR3 length: 16 residues. Germline V gene sequence: CDR1 SGDLS, CDR2 YYNGEE. The CDR3 coding sequence is TGTGCCAGCAGCGTAGCGGCCCAGGGGCAGCTCTATGGCTACACCTTC. Translation: CASSVAAQGQLYGYTF.

J is TRBJ1-1 and V is TRBV5-1, with 8 bases fitting TRBD1. This CDR3 is 18 amino acids long. Per the germline V gene, CDR1 is SGHRS and CDR2 is YFSETQ. Trimming took 4 bases from V and 0 from J; bases not matched to a gene: 14. CDR3: CASSPVGVGTGMNTEAFF. In DNA form, the CDR3 reads TGCGCCAGCAGCCCGGTAGGGGTCGGGACAGGTATGAACACTGAAGCTTTCTTT.

The rearrangement links TRBV2 to TRBJ1-1, with D unresolved. CDR3 length: 13 residues. Germline V gene lookup returns CDR1 SNHLY and CDR2 FYNNEI. Trimming shortened V by 5 bases and J by 0 bases, and 7 bases separated the two germline ends. The CDR3 reads CASSPEVNTEAFF. The CDR3 DNA is TGTGCCAGCAGTCCGGAGGTGAACACTGAAGCTTTCTTT.

V and J are TRBV5-4 and TRBJ2-1; TRBD2 matches at 9 bases. With 0 bases clipped from V and 3 bases from J, the junction kept 7 bases outside the gene matches. This CDR3 comprises 17 residues. Per the germline V gene, CDR1 is SGHNT and CDR2 is YYREEE (reference sequence). In nucleotides, the CDR3 is TGTGCCAGCAGCTTGGATAGGACTAGCGCCTTCTACAATGAGCAGTTCTTC. It encodes CASSLDRTSAFYNEQFF.

This chain joins TRBV28 and TRBJ2-2; D gene unclear. V shed 4 bases and J shed 1 base, with 4 bases lying between them. Germline V gene sequence: CDR1 MDHEN, CDR2 SYDVKM. This CDR3 is 13 amino acids long. For the CDR3, the DNA is TGTGCCAGCAGTTGGCTGAACACCGGGGAGCTGTTTTTT. Translated: CASSWLNTGELFF.

This clone has a single count. CDR3 DNA: TGCGCCAGCAGTGAGAGGTGGGGCCTCACAGATACGCAGTATTTT. Amino acid sequence: CASSERWGLTDTQYF. The chain has TRBV10-2 and TRBJ2-3, with D possibly TRBD1 on 5 matching bases. Germline V lookup: CDR1 WSHSY, CDR2 SAAADI. Deletions cut 2 bases from V and 2 bases from J, with 11 bases between. The CDR3 sequence is 15 residues long.

V and J are TRBV5-5 and TRBJ1-1; D unresolved. The germline CDR1 and CDR2 sequences are SGHKS and YYEKEE (reference sequence). Trimming took 4 bases from V and 2 from J, leaving 6 bases between them. This CDR3 spans 12 amino acids. The CDR3 spells CASSVANTEAFF. For the CDR3, the DNA is TGTGCCAGCAGCGTAGCTAACACTGAAGCTTTCTTT.

The chain carries TRBV19 and TRBJ2-7; D possibly corresponds to TRBD2 (6 bases). Trimming took 3 bases from V and 0 from J, leaving 12 bases between them. This CDR3 has 15 residues. Germline CDR1 reads LNHDA; CDR2 reads SQIVND (reference sequence). The CDR3 DNA follows: TGTGCCAGTAGTATGGTAGGACTACTCTCCTACGAGCAGTACTTC. This codes for CASSMVGLLSYEQYF.

The chain recombines TRBV15 with TRBJ1-1, with 8 bases fitting TRBD1. CDR1 LNHNV and CDR2 YYDKDF come from the germline V gene (reference sequence). The CDR3 sequence is 14 residues long. V lost 4 bases and J lost 1; bases outside the gene matches: 2. CDR3 protein: CATSIDRGNTEAFF. Here the CDR3 DNA reads TGTGCCACCAGCATCGACAGGGGGAACACTGAAGCTTTCTTT.

J is TRBJ2-3 and V is TRBV7-9; 9 bases map to TRBD2. The CDR3 contains 15 residues. Trimming removed 4 bases from V and 2 bases from J; junction bases left unmatched: 4. Looked up from germline, CDR1 is SEHNR and CDR2 is FQNEAQ (reference sequence). Here the CDR3 reads CASSSLAGNTDTQYF. The CDR3 coding sequence is TGTGCCAGCAGCTCTCTAGCGGGGAACACAGATACGCAGTATTTT.

The V and J genes are TRBV7-2 and TRBJ2-5, with D possibly matching TRBD1 (6 bases). Germline CDR1 reads SGHTA; CDR2 reads FQGNSA. V lost 5 bases to trimming and J lost 0 bases, with 13 bases between them. This CDR3 is built from 15 residues. The CDR3 DNA reads TGTGCCAGCAGCCTGTGGACAGCAAACCAAGAGACCCAGTACTTC. Translation: CASSLWTANQETQYF.

The rearrangement uses TRBV28 and TRBJ2-7, with D possibly matching TRBD1 (6 bases). CDR1 MDHEN and CDR2 SYDVKM come from the germline V gene. The CDR3 has 15 amino acids. With 8 bases removed from V and 2 bases from J, the gap between germline ends came to 19 bases. CDR3 residues: CASGQFPFSTYEQYF. The DNA of the CDR3 is TGTGCCAGCGGACAGTTCCCCTTTTCCACCTACGAGCAGTACTTC.

The chain has TRBV19 and TRBJ2-7; 7 nucleotides agree with TRBD2. This CDR3 contains 14 residues. Unmatched junction bases numbered 4, after V lost 1 base and J lost 4 bases. The V gene's germline CDR1 is LNHDA and CDR2 SQIVND (reference sequence). For the CDR3, the DNA is TGTGCCAGTAGTATAGGGGGGGGAGTTTACGAGCAGTACTTC. Translated, it gives CASSIGGGVYEQYF.